The 5 T cell receptor beta chains in this list originate from one sample, sequenced in a study of CD8 T cells in Susac syndrome. It was with random hexamers that 0.5 to 1 ug RNA was reverse transcribed. In TCRdb, the immunoSEQ multiplex PCR reads were re-called with MiXCR into one record per CDR3 protein. Among roughly 110,000 distinct CDR3 sequences listed, 85% to 95% were seen once. What was sequenced was CD8+ T cells from PBMCs. These receptors all come from a human donor in good health.

The chain employs TRBV4-1 and TRBJ2-7; D could derive from TRBD1 or TRBD2 (5 bases each). CDR3 length equals 15 residues. V was clipped by 4 bases and J by 0 bases, with 13 bases between them. Germline V gene lookup returns CDR1 MGHRA and CDR2 YSYEKL. The CDR3 here is CASSPGALFSYEQYF. In nucleotides, the CDR3 is TGCGCCAGCAGCCCCGGGGCTCTGTTCTCCTACGAGCAGTACTTC.

The rearrangement uses TRBV6-2 or TRBV6-3 and TRBJ2-5; possible D gene TRBD1, 6 bases. V lost 6 bases to trimming and J lost 1 base, with 15 bases between them. Germline V CDR1 and CDR2: MNHEY, SVGEGT. This CDR3 spans 15 amino acids. CDR3 nucleotides: TGTGCCAGCAGAGAAATACGACAGGCCCAAGAGACCCAGTACTTC. Translating it yields CASREIRQAQETQYF.

The CDR3 DNA sequence: TGTGCCAGCAGTCCGGACACGTCAGCGAACACTGAAGCTTTCTTT. Encoded protein: CASSPDTSANTEAFF. J is TRBJ1-1 and V is TRBV6-2 or TRBV6-3; possible D gene TRBD1, 5 bases. CDR3 length equals 15 residues. Germline CDR1 MNHEY, CDR2 SVGEGT. Trimming cost V 5 bases and J 1 base, with 14 bases left between them.

The chain joins TRBV5-1 to TRBJ2-2, with no clear D. The V end lost 2 bases, the J end lost 3 bases, and 2 bases lay between the germline ends. The germline V gene encodes CDR1 SGHRS and CDR2 YFSETQ. This CDR3 has 12 residues. CDR3 sequence: CASSFDTGELFF. Here the CDR3 DNA reads TGCGCCAGCAGCTTTGACACCGGGGAGCTGTTTTTT.

The chain links TRBV29-1 to TRBJ1-1, with a possible D match to TRBD1 (5 bases). The CDR3 is 13 residues long. Germline-derived CDR1 and CDR2 are SQVTM and ANQGSEA. V lost 1 base to trimming and J lost 1 base, with 7 bases between them. In DNA, the CDR3 is TGCAGCGTTGAAGTTCAGGGGAACACTGAAGCTTTCTTT. This codes for CSVEVQGNTEAFF. Combining the CDR3 with reference TRBV29-1 and TRBJ1-1 gives the whole variable domain SAVISQKPSRDICQRGTSLTIQCQVDSQVTMMFWYRQQPGQSLTLIATANQGSEATYESGFVIDKFPISRPNLTFSTLTVSNMSPEDSSIYLCSVEVQGNTEAFFGQGTRLTVV.